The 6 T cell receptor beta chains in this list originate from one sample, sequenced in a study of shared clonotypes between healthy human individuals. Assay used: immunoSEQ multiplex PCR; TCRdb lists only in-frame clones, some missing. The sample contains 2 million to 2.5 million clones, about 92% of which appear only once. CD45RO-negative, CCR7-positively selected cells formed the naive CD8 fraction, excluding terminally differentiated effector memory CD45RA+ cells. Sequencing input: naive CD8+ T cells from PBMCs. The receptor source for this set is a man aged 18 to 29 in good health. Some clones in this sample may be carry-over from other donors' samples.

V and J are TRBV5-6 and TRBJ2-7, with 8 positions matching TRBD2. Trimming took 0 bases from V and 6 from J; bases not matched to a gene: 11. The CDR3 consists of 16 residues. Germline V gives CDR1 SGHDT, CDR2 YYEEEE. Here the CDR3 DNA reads TGTGCCAGCAGCTTGGTTCTACGGGAGGGCCTTCCCGAGCAGTACTTC. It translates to CASSLVLREGLPEQYF.

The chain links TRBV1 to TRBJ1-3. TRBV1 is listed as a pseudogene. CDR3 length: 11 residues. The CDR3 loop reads CTSTHGNTIYF. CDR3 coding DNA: TGCACCAGCACCCATGGAAACACCATATATTTT.

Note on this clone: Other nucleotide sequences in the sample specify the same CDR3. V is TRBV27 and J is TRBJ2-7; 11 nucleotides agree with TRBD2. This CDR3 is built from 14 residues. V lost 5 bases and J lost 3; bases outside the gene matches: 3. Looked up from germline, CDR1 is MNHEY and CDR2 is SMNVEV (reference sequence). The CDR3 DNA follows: TGTGCCAGCAGTCCCGGACTAGCGGGCTACGAGCAGTACTTC. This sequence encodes CASSPGLAGYEQYF.

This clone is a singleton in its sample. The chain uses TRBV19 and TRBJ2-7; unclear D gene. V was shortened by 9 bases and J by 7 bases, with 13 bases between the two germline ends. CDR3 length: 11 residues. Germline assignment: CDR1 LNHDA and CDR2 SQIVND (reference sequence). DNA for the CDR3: TGTGCCAGCAGCTCACTGGGGGAGCAGTACTTC. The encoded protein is CASSSLGEQYF.

In DNA, the CDR3 is TGTGCCAGCAGCTTAAAGAAAACAGGGGAGGTGAGGAAGGCTTTCTTT. Encoded protein: CASSLKKTGEVRKAFF. V is TRBV7-3 and J is TRBJ1-1, with TRBD1 matching 7 bases. Trimming removed 1 base from V and 11 bases from J; junction bases left unmatched: 16. Germline V lookup: CDR1 SGHTA, CDR2 FQGTGA. The length of the CDR3 is 16 residues.

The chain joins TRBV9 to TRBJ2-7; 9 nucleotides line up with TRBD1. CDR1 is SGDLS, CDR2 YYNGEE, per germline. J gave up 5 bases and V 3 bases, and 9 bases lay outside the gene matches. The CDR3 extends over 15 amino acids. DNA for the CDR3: TGTGCCAGCAGCGCGGAAGGGACAGGGTTAGACGAGCAGTACTTC. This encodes CASSAEGTGLDEQYF.